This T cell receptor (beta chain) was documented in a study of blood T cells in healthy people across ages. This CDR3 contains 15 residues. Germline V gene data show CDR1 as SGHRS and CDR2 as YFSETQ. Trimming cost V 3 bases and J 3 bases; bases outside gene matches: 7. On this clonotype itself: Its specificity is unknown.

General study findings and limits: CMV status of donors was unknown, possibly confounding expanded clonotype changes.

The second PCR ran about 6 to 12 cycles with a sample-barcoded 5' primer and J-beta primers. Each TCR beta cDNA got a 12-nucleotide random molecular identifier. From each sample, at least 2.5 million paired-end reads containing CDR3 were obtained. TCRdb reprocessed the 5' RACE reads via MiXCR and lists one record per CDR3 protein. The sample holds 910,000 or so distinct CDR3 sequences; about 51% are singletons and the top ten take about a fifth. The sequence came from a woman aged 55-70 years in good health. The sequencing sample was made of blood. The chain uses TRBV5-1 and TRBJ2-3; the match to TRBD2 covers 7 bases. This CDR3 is CASSYGGSLTDTQYF. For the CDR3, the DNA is TGCGCCAGCAGCTACGGCGGGAGCCTTACAGATACGCAGTATTTT.